This T cell receptor (beta chain) appears in the sequencing data of a study of blood T cells in healthy people across ages (dated by TCRdb to between 2014 and 2016). In terms of the full investigation: In model experiments, template switching captured roughly one uniquely barcoded TCR beta cDNA molecule for every two T cells. Age-related changes in TCR beta repertoire diversity were measured in the study by deep sequencing normalized with unique cDNA molecular identifiers. The donors were split into four age groups: young (average about 15 years), middle-aged (more than 35), aged (62) and long-lived (about 74). To avoid experimental bias, donors of different ages were spread randomly across the sequencing lanes. Two additional independent replicas of 1 million unique cDNA reads from the same blood draw were analyzed for two donors (one aged 18 to 30 and one aged 80 or older). Study-level results and caveats: Estimates of total diversity based on one million sequenced T cells were regarded as lower bounds and as underestimates. Compared with the aged group, the long-lived group had more naive CD4+ T cells, fewer expanded clones and increased TCR diversity, a pattern suggesting age selection. Since profiling was done on bulk unsorted PBMCs, naive and antigen-experienced compartments could not be conclusively compared. Donor CMV infection status was unknown, potentially confounding age-related changes in expanded clonotypes. Observed TCR beta diversity per million T cells fell roughly linearly with age, and a significant reduction was already apparent by age around 40. A strong correlation was found between observed TCR beta diversity and the percentage of naive T cells measured by flow cytometry.

V is shortened by 1 base, J by 4 bases, and the region joining them spans 13 bases. The CDR3 runs 16 amino acids, cysteine and phenylalanine included. The only DNA kept is the CDR3, 48 bases in frame from the first base. CDR1 and CDR2 are read off the germline V gene as SGHAT and FQNNGV. The donors were 40 or so Caucasian individuals from Russia, aged roughly 6 to 90 years, who were systemically healthy. Approximately 9.3 milliliters of peripheral blood were collected from each donor into EDTA-treated Vacutainer tubes. Ficoll-Paque density-gradient centrifugation was used to isolate PBMCs, with at least 6 million per sample. Total RNA was extracted from PBMCs with Trizol reagent, with at least 6 micrograms obtained per sample. For every donor, an aliquot of PBMCs went through flow cytometry to measure the percentages of naive CD45RAhigh/CD27high T cells. As concerns this clonotype: Which antigen it targets is not known. The input lacks base qualities; no much larger clone sits a single base away.

Library preparation employed 5' RACE. Sequencing instrument: Illumina HiSeq 2500. A second PCR of roughly 7 to 11 cycles was performed with a sample-barcoded 5' primer and a J-beta primer mix. Each TCR beta cDNA molecule received a unique molecular identifier from a template-switch 5' adaptor carrying 12 random nucleotides. Each sample yielded at least 3 million CDR3-containing paired-end reads. First-strand cDNA synthesis was performed from all RNA using the Mint cDNA synthesis kit, with priming by a TRBC-specific oligonucleotide. Following uracil-DNA glycosylase treatment, a first 18-cycle PCR with universal primers M1SS and BC2_uni_R was performed on all cDNA. The authors' analysis ran thus. Each sample was normalized by randomly selecting 1 million high-quality reads, each carrying a distinct molecular identifier. Instead of being binned into consensus sequences, reads that shared molecular identifiers were thrown out. MiTCR, with a Q25 quality threshold and the strictest error-elimination algorithm, was used for CDR3 identification, clonotype clustering and error correction. A nonparametric unseen species model with Euler transformation was used to estimate lower-bound total TCR beta diversity. The raw public data were reprocessed by TCRdb itself: fastp quality trimming at Q25, MiXCR clonotype calling, in-frame beta chains only. Entries are consolidated by CDR3 protein sequence, retaining the most common genes and DNA. TCRdb, not the authors, supplied the V and J calls. Here the sample has some 750,000 distinct CDR3 sequences; over 20% occur a single time. In total, the top ten clones hold 22% of the sample.

The origin of this receptor is a man aged 65 to 79 in good health. Specimen: blood. The chain is assembled from TRBV11-2 and TRBJ1-4, and perhaps TRBD1 as D gene, on 6 matching bases. The bases are TGTGCCAGCAGCTTAGTGTTTGGGGGCTTTAATGAAAAACTGTTTTTT. It translates to CASSLVFGGFNEKLFF.